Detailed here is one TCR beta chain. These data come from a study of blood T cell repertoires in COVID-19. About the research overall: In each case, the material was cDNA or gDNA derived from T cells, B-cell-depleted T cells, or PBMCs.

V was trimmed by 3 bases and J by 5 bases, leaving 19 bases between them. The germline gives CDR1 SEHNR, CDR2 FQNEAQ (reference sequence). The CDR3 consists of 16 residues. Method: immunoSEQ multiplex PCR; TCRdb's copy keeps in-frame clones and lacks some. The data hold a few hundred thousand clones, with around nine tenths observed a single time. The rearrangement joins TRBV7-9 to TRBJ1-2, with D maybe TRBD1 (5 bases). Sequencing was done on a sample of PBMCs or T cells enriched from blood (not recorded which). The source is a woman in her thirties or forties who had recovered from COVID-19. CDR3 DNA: TGTGCCAGCAGCTTTTCCCCACAGACAGCCCAGTATGGCTACACCTTC. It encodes CASSFSPQTAQYGYTF. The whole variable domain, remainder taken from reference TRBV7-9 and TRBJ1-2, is DTGVSQNPRHKITKRGQNVTFRCDPISEHNRLYWYRQTLGQGPEFLTYFQNEAQLEKSRLLSDRFSAERPKGSFSTLEIQRTEQGDSAMYLCASSFSPQTAQYGYTFGSGTRLTVV.